This T cell receptor (beta chain) was sequenced during a study of control samples from healthy donors and cancer patients (dated by TCRdb to the early 2020s). The CDR3 has 12 amino acids, counting the end cysteine and phenylalanine. The entry retains the CDR3 DNA only, 36 bases that are in frame from base 1. Worth noting for this clone: This clone's antigen is unknown. Per-base qualities were not stored, and no clone one base away is much larger.

The library was generated by the immunoSEQ multiplex PCR assay. TCRdb mirrors the immuneACCESS table, restricted to in-frame sequences. Some clones are absent from its copies; in checked studies, under half trace to an unresolved V gene, and the reason for the others is unknown. The sample profile shows approximately 230,000 clones; 82% of them were found once. The ten largest clones take up 13% of the sample. The clonotype originates from a woman in her fifties or sixties with lung cancer. The chain links TRBV21-1 with TRBJ2-1; the table gives TRBD2 as D, unverified against the DNA. TRBV21-1 is a recognized pseudogene. Sample: PBMCs. The nucleotides read TGTGCCAGCAGCAAAACTTACAATGAGCAGTTCTTC. Translated, this is CASSKTYNEQFF.